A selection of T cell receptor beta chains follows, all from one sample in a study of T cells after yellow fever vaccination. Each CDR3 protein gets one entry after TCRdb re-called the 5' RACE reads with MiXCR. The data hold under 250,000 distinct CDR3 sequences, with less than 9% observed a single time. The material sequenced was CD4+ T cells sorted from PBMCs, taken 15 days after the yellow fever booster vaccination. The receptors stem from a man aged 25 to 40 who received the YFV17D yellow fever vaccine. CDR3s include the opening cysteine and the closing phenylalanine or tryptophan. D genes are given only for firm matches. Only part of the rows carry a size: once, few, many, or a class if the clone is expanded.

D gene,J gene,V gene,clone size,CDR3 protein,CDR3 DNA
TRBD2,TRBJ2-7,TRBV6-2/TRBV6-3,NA,CASSYSIRLADEQYF,TGTGCCAGCAGTTACTCGATTCGGCTAGCGGATGAGCAGTACTTC
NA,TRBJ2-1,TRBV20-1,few,CSARDPGTRGRSYNEQFF,TGCAGTGCTAGAGATCCCGGGACCAGGGGGAGGTCCTACAATGAGCAGTTCTTC
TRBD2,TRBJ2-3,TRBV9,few,CASSVGASGSSDTQYF,TGTGCCAGCAGCGTAGGGGCTAGCGGGAGTTCAGATACGCAGTATTTT
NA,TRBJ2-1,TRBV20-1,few,CSAREATGRSYNEQFF,TGCAGTGCTAGAGAAGCCACGGGCCGCTCCTACAATGAGCAGTTCTTC
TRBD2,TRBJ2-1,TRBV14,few,CASSQDLLAGGYNEQFF,TGTGCCAGCAGCCAAGATCTCCTAGCGGGAGGGTACAATGAGCAGTTCTTC
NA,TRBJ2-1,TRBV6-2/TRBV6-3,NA,CASKNPQGPLF,TGTGCCAGCAAAAACCCACAGGGCCCCCTCTTC
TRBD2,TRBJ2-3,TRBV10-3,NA,CAISESISAGGRDTQYF,TGTGCCATCAGTGAGTCGATTTCAGCGGGAGGGAGAGATACGCAGTATTTT
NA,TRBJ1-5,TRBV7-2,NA,CASSNRTNSNQPQHF,TGTGCCAGCAGCAATAGAACCAATAGCAATCAGCCCCAGCATTTT
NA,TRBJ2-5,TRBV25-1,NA,CASSEANTAQYF,TGTGCCAGCAGTGAAGCAAATACGGCCCAGTACTTC
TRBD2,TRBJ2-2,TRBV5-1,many,CASSLELAGSTGELFF,TGCGCCAGCAGCTTGGAACTAGCGGGGAGCACCGGGGAGCTGTTTTTT
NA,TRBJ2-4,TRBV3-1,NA,CASSLYPGARGIQYF,TGTGCCAGCAGCCTATACCCAGGGGCCAGGGGCATTCAGTACTTC
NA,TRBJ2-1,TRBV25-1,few,CASSGHGTPTQEQFF,TGTGCCAGCAGTGGCCACGGGACTCCCACTCAGGAGCAGTTCTTC
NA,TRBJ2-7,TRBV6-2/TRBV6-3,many,CASIGHNSYEQYF,TGTGCCAGCATAGGACACAACTCCTACGAGCAGTACTTC
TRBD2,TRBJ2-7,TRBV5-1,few,CASSSTSGRGSYEQYF,TGCGCCAGCAGCTCGACTAGCGGGAGGGGCTCCTACGAGCAGTACTTC
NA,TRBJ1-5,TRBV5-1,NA,CASSSDTGGGQPQHF,TGCGCCAGCAGCTCCGACACCGGGGGCGGCCAGCCCCAGCATTTT
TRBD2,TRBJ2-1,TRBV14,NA,CASSQDGGLAGNEQFF,TGTGCCAGCAGCCAAGACGGCGGACTAGCGGGGAATGAGCAGTTCTTC
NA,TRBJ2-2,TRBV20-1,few,CSARHTGELFF,TGCAGTGCTAGACACACCGGGGAGCTGTTTTTT
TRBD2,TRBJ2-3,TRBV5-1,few,CASSYTRSGSSTDTQYF,TGCGCCAGCAGCTATACCCGGAGCGGGAGCAGCACAGATACGCAGTATTTT
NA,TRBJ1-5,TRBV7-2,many,CASSSRAGGNQPQHF,TGTGCCAGCAGCTCGCGGGCCGGGGGCAATCAGCCCCAGCATTTT
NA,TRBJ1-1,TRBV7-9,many,CASSLRSEGGTEAFF,TGTGCCAGCAGCCTACGGTCGGAGGGCGGTACTGAAGCTTTCTTT
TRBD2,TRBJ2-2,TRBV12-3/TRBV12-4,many,CASSSRRLAGGLTGELFF,TGTGCCAGCAGTTCCCGCAGACTAGCGGGAGGCCTCACCGGGGAGCTGTTTTTT
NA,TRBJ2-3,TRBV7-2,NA,CASRRSYTDTHYF,TGTGCCAGCAGGAGGAGCTACACCGATACGCACTATTTT
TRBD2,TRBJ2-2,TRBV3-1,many,CASSLSSGLAGIGGELFF,TGTGCCAGCAGCCTTAGCTCCGGACTAGCGGGAATTGGCGGGGAGCTGTTTTTT
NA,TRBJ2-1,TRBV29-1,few,CSVGQGIGSRSYNEQFF,TGCAGCGTTGGCCAGGGTATCGGCTCAAGGTCCTACAATGAGCAGTTCTTC
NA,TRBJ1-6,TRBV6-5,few,CASTLGFHNSPLHF,TGTGCCAGCACCCTCGGGTTCCATAATTCACCCCTCCACTTT
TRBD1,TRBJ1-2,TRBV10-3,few,CAISEPGGAGYGYTF,TGTGCCATCAGTGAGCCAGGGGGCGCCGGCTATGGCTACACCTTC
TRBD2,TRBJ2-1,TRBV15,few,CATSRDRLAEVNEQFF,TGTGCCACCAGCAGAGATCGGCTAGCGGAAGTAAATGAGCAGTTCTTC
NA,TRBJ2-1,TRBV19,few,CASAPGTATPFF,TGTGCCAGCGCCCCCGGCACCGCAACACCGTTCTTC
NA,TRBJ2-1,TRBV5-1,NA,CASSPPVGVNEQFF,TGCGCCAGCAGCCCACCGGTGGGGGTAAATGAGCAGTTCTTC
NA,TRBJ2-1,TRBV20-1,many,CSVGNLSYNEQFF,TGCAGCGTCGGGAACCTCTCCTACAATGAGCAGTTCTTC
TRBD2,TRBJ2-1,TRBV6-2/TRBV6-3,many,CASSYSTGLAGDDEQFF,TGTGCCAGCAGTTACTCGACGGGACTAGCGGGAGACGATGAGCAGTTCTTC
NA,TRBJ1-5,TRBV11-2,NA,CASSPNHHREAQHF,TGTGCCAGCAGCCCGAATCATCACAGGGAAGCCCAGCATTTT